The 14 T cell receptor beta chains below come from one sample, sequenced in a study of spatial heterogeneity in lung cancer (dated by TCRdb to about 2019). Receptor libraries were prepared by 5' RACE. The reads were generated on a NextSeq 500. TCRdb reanalyzed the raw reads on its own, using fastp at Q25 for trimming and MiXCR for clone calling, and kept in-frame beta chains. One record per CDR3 amino acid sequence lists the most common genes and DNA. Recorded for this sample are tens of thousands of distinct CDR3 sequences; 4.6% of them occurred a single time. Of the sample, 7.4% falls within the top ten clones. The time point label, read with the paper, signifies: sample taken at primary tumor resection. Whole RNA extracted from tumor and nontumor lung tissue, or from cryopreserved PBMC samples, was used for TCR sequencing without cell sorting. This material consisted of PBMCs, taken at surgery. The receptor set was obtained from a male donor with early-stage non-small cell lung cancer.

This clonotype was counted at least ten times. This chain links TRBV6-6 with TRBJ2-7; D is tentatively TRBD1 or TRBD2 (5 bases each). V was clipped by 7 bases and J by 0 bases, with 22 bases between them. CDR1 and CDR2 (germline): MNHNY, SVGAGI (reference sequence). The CDR3 runs to 17 residues. CDR3 coding DNA: TGTGCCAGCACACCGGCTGGGACGGCGAAAAGCTCCTACGAGCAGTACTTC. This translates into CASTPAGTAKSSYEQYF.

This clonotype was seen at least ten times. V gene TRBV2 combines with J gene TRBJ2-3, with D perhaps TRBD1 or TRBD2 (7 bases each). CDR1 is SNHLY, CDR2 FYNNEI, per germline. This CDR3 is 15 amino acids long. Trimming took off 5 bases at V and 2 bases at J, with 14 bases between the two ends. DNA of the CDR3: TGTGCCAGCAGTTCTCAGGGGGGGCCCACAGATACGCAGTATTTT. This codes for CASSSQGGPTDTQYF.

Many counts were recorded for this clonotype. V is TRBV5-8 and J is TRBJ2-7; the match to TRBD1 covers 8 bases. V shed 7 bases and J 4 bases; nucleotides not matched to a gene: 13. This CDR3 is 15 amino acids long. Germline CDR1 reads SGHTS; CDR2 reads YDEGEE. The CDR3 spells CASSTGDSHRYEQYF. CDR3 coding DNA: TGTGCCAGCTCGACAGGGGACTCTCACCGATACGAGCAGTACTTC.

This clonotype was counted at least ten times. The chain is built from TRBV18 and TRBJ1-2; D may be TRBD1 (5 bases). CDR3 size: 12 residues. Germline-derived CDR1 and CDR2 are KGHSH and LQKENI. Trimming removed 6 bases at V and 8 bases at J, with 13 bases between. The CDR3 DNA reads TGTGCCAGCTCTACGATTGGGGGAGGCTACACCTTC. As protein: CASSTIGGGYTF.

This clonotype was seen repeatedly, ten times or more. This chain links TRBV7-8 with TRBJ1-4; D is uncertain. The CDR3 totals 16 residues. V was clipped by 5 bases and J by 8 bases, with 21 bases between them. Germline V gives CDR1 SGHVS, CDR2 FQNEAQ. Here the CDR3 DNA reads TGTGCCAGCAGCCTCCCCCGCAGGATGGGAAACGAAAAACTGTTTTTT. Encoded protein: CASSLPRRMGNEKLFF.

V and J are TRBV5-6 and TRBJ1-6; D unclear. CDR1 is SGHDT, CDR2 YYEEEE, per germline. This CDR3 has 18 residues. The ends were cut back, 0 bases at V and 1 base at J, with 14 bases in the middle. The CDR3 coding sequence is TGTGCCAGCAGCTTGGTGGGAGGCGCGGTATCCTATAATTCACCCCTCCACTTT. Amino acids: CASSLVGGAVSYNSPLHF.

This clonotype was picked up many times. This chain links TRBV5-6 with TRBJ2-3; 12 bases are a match to TRBD2. V lost 3 bases and J lost 1; bases outside the gene matches: 6. Per germline, CDR1 SGHDT and CDR2 YYEEEE. The CDR3 has 17 amino acids. CDR3 DNA sequence: TGTGCCAGCAGCTGGGGACTAGCGGGCTTGGGCACAGATACGCAGTATTTT. This encodes CASSWGLAGLGTDTQYF.

By share of the sample, this clonotype is medium-sized. The J gene is TRBJ2-7, the V gene TRBV28; D is perhaps TRBD1 (6 bases). Germline-derived CDR1 and CDR2 are MDHEN and SYDVKM. This CDR3 region has 12 residues. V dropped 6 bases and J dropped 4 bases, with 10 bases sitting between them. The CDR3 reads CASRTDSYEQYF. CDR3 DNA: TGTGCCAGCAGGACGGACAGTTACGAGCAGTACTTC.

This clonotype has at least ten counts. This chain joins TRBV12-3 or TRBV12-4 and TRBJ2-2; 11 nucleotides align to TRBD2. The ends lost 10 bases at V and 7 bases at J; junction bases unmatched: 14. The CDR3 has 16 residues. The CDR3 sequence is CATLSGRAVGVGELFF. CDR3 bases: TGTGCCACTCTTAGCGGGAGGGCCGTAGGGGTCGGGGAGCTGTTTTTT.

Judged by abundance, this clonotype is medium-sized. The V gene is TRBV10-2, the J gene TRBJ1-5; D is ambiguous. This CDR3 has 13 amino acids. Germline CDR1 WSHSY, CDR2 SAAADI. V lost 7 bases and J lost 6, with 13 bases in between. The CDR3 coding sequence is TGCGCCAGCACCGAACATCACGTTCAGCCCCAGCATTTT. This sequence encodes CASTEHHVQPQHF.

This clonotype was seen ten or more times. The rearrangement uses TRBV24-1 and TRBJ2-3; D remains unclear. The CDR3 spans 14 residues. Trimming removed 5 bases from V and 4 bases from J, with 12 bases in between. Per germline, CDR1 KGHDR and CDR2 SFDVKD. The CDR3 protein is CATSGNLDADTQYF. CDR3 DNA sequence: TGTGCCACCAGTGGTAACCTGGATGCAGATACGCAGTATTTT.

This clonotype is medium-sized (0.01 to 0.1%) in the sample. The chain joins TRBV28 to TRBJ1-1, with D possibly being TRBD1 (5 bases). The V end lost 3 bases, the J end lost 6 bases, and 23 bases lay between the germline ends. The CDR3 length is 17 residues. The V gene's germline CDR1 is MDHEN and CDR2 SYDVKM. This chain's CDR3 is CASSLGLSSEWVPEAFF. The CDR3 DNA follows: TGTGCCAGCAGTTTGGGACTGTCGAGTGAGTGGGTGCCTGAAGCTTTCTTT.

In this sample, this clonotype turned up many times. This sequence joins TRBV7-2 and TRBJ2-7; no reliable D call. Trimming removed 6 bases at V and 2 bases at J, with 8 bases between. CDR1 and CDR2 from the germline V gene are SGHTA and FQGNSA. This CDR3 is built from 12 residues. The CDR3 is CASSQNTYEQYF. The CDR3 nucleotides are TGTGCCAGCAGTCAAAACACCTACGAGCAGTACTTC.

This clonotype was seen ten or more times. This chain uses TRBV5-1 with TRBJ1-4, with 9 bases aligning to TRBD1. The CDR3 contains 14 residues. Per the germline V gene, CDR1 is SGHRS and CDR2 is YFSETQ. The V segment lost 3 bases and the J segment 8 bases; nucleotides outside the gene matches: 5. DNA for the CDR3: TGCGCCAGCAGCTCGGGACAGGGAAGGGAAAAACTGTTTTTT. Protein sequence: CASSSGQGREKLFF. The variable domain in full, with the rest retrieved from reference TRBV5-1 and TRBJ1-4, is KAGVTQTPRYLIKTRGQQVTLSCSPISGHRSVSWYQQTPGQGLQFLFEYFSETQRNKGNFPGRFSGRQFSNSRSEMNVSTLELGDSALYLCASSSGQGREKLFFGSGTQLSVL.